The sequence of this T cell receptor (beta chain) was determined in a study of neoadjuvant anti-PD-1 for oral cavity cancer. Study results and limitations: Each response group had just a few patients in TCR analyses.

This clone was counted between two and nine times. Its antigen remains unknown. V was trimmed by 1 base and J by 2 bases, leaving 5 bases between them. The CDR3 length is 13 residues. Germline CDR1 reads SEHNR; CDR2 reads FQNEAQ (reference sequence). Sequencing used immunoSEQ multiplex PCR; TCRdb keeps in-frame clones, though not all of them. The data contain 80,000 to 95,000 clones, 70% to 85% of them singletons. The specimen was PBMCs, collected before nivolumab (anti-PD-1) treatment. The chain has TRBV7-9 and TRBJ1-1, with unresolved D. This clonotype was obtained from a person aged 35 to 85 with oral cavity squamous cell carcinoma. The CDR3 sequence is CASSLGSNTEAFF. For the CDR3, the DNA is TGTGCCAGCAGCTTAGGCAGTAACACTGAAGCTTTCTTT.